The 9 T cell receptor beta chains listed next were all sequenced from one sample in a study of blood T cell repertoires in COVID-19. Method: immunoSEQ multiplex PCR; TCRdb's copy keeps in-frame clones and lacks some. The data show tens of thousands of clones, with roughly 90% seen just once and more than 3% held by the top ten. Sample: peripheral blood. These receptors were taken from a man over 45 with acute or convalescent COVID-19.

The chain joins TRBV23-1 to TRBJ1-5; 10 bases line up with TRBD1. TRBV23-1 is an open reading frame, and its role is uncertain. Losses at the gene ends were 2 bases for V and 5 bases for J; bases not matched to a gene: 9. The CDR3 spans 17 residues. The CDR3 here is CASSQPTGTGDDQPQHF. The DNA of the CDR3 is TGCGCCAGCAGTCAACCTACCGGGACAGGGGATGATCAGCCCCAGCATTTT.

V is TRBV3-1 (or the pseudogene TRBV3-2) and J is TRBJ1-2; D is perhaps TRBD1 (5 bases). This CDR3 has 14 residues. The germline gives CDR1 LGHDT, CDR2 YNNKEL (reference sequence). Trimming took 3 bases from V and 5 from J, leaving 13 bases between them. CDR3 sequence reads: CASSHSTDPYGYTF. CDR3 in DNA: TGTGCCAGCAGCCACTCGACAGATCCTTATGGCTACACCTTC.

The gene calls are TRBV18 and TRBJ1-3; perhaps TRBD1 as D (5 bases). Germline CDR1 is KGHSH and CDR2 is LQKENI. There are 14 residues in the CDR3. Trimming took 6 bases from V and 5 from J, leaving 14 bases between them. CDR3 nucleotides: TGTGCCAGCTCGCCAGAGGACACCAGAAACACCATATATTTT. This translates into CASSPEDTRNTIYF.

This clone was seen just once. The CDR3 is CASSALVGQGDYGYTF. CDR3 bases: TGTGCCAGCAGCGCCTTGGTTGGACAGGGAGACTATGGCTACACCTTC. This chain joins TRBV9 and TRBJ1-2, with TRBD1 matching over 8 bases. The V gene's germline CDR1 is SGDLS and CDR2 YYNGEE. Losses at the gene ends were 3 bases for V and 3 bases for J; bases not matched to a gene: 10. This CDR3 contains 16 residues.

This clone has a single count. The CDR3, as DNA: TGTGCCAGCAGTGAAGTGTCCTCGGGGTATGGCTACACCTTC. Encoded protein: CASSEVSSGYGYTF. V and J are TRBV25-1 and TRBJ1-2; no reliable D call. V lost 2 bases and J 5 bases, leaving 12 bases between the germline ends. The CDR3 contains 14 residues. In germline, CDR1 is MGHDK, CDR2 SYGVNS.

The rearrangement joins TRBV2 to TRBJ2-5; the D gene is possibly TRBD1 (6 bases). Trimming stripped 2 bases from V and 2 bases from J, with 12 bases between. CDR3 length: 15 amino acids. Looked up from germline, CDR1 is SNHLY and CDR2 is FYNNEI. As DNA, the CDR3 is TGTGCCAGCAGTGAATCCAGGGGCGCGCAAGAGACCCAGTACTTC. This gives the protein CASSESRGAQETQYF.

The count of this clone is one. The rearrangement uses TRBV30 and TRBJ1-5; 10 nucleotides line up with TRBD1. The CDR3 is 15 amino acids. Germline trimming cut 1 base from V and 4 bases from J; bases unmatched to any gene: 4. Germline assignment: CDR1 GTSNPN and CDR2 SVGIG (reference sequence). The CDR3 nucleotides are TGTGCCTGGAGTGCTGGGACAGGGGAGAATCAGCCCCAGCATTTT. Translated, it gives CAWSAGTGENQPQHF.

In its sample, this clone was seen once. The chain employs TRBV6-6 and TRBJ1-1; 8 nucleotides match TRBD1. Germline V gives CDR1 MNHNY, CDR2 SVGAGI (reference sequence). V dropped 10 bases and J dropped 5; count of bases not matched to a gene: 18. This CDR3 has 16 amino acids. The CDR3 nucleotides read TGTGCCACCACCTCAGGGGGCGTCTTTAAGGGTACTGAAGCTTTCTTT. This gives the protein CATTSGGVFKGTEAFF.

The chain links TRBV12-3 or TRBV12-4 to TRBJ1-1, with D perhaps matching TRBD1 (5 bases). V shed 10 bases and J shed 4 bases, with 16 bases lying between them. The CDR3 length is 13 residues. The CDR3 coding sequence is TGTGCCACCGCGGGGGGGAGGGGCACTGAAGCTTTCTTT. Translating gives CATAGGRGTEAFF.